This TCR beta chain was observed in a study of blood T cell repertoires in COVID-19. Study-level background: From T cells, B-cell-depleted T cells, or PBMCs came the material, which was cDNA or gDNA.

Trimming stripped 9 bases from V and 6 bases from J, with 21 bases between. CDR3 length: 14 residues. Per the germline V gene, CDR1 is LNHDA and CDR2 is SQIVND (reference sequence). Measured with immunoSEQ multiplex PCR; TCRdb has only the in-frame clones, and not every one. The data hold 300,000 or so clones, with about 89% observed a single time. The specimen was peripheral blood. The chain recombines TRBV19 with TRBJ2-7, with D possibly matching TRBD1 (5 bases). The clonotype was recovered from a woman aged 40 to 55 who had recovered from COVID-19. The CDR3, as DNA: TGTGCCAGCAGTCGGGCAGGGCAATCCGGCGAGCAGTACTTC. It is translated as CASSRAGQSGEQYF.